This is a list of T cell receptor beta chains from one sample in a study of CD8 T cells in ankylosing spondylitis. Each CDR3 protein is one row after TCRdb ran MiXCR on the 5' RACE reads. This repertoire shows under 850,000 distinct CDR3 sequences, roughly 20% found once; its top ten account for about 19%. What was sequenced was blood, either unsorted or a sorted T cell fraction (not recorded which). The receptors shown here come from a male donor with ankylosing spondylitis. CDR3s include the opening cysteine and the closing phenylalanine or tryptophan. The D gene is left open where the match is weak. Not every row has a clone size; where given, it reads once, few, many or a size class.

V: TRBV25-1
D: .
J: TRBJ1-1
size: few
CDR3: CASSEWGSNTEAFF
DNA: TGTGCCAGCAGTGAATGGGGCAGCAACACTGAAGCTTTCTTT

V: TRBV12-3/TRBV12-4
D: .
J: TRBJ1-1
size: many
CDR3: CASTPGTSNTEAFF
DNA: TGTGCCAGCACCCCCGGGACGTCCAACACTGAAGCTTTCTTT

V: TRBV20-1
D: TRBD1
J: TRBJ2-7
size: few
CDR3: CSAEPGTAYEQYF
DNA: TGCAGTGCTGAACCCGGGACAGCCTACGAGCAGTACTTC

V: TRBV24-1
D: .
J: TRBJ2-2
size: many
CDR3: CATSDRKRGDTGELFF
DNA: TGTGCCACCAGTGATAGGAAGAGGGGGGACACCGGGGAGCTGTTTTTT

V: TRBV3-1
D: .
J: TRBJ1-4
size: .
CDR3: CASSQGRRFSGANEKLFF
DNA: TGTGCCAGCAGCCAGGGGCGCCGTTTTTCTGGGGCTAATGAAAAACTGTTTTTT

V: TRBV12-3/TRBV12-4
D: TRBD2
J: TRBJ2-1
size: .
CDR3: CASSLWGGSSSYNEQFF
DNA: TGTGCCAGCAGTTTGTGGGGGGGGTCGAGCTCCTACAATGAGCAGTTCTTC

V: TRBV10-3
D: TRBD2
J: TRBJ2-3
size: few
CDR3: CAISESGGTSGNTDTQYF
DNA: TGTGCCATCAGTGAGTCGGGAGGGACTAGCGGGAACACAGATACGCAGTATTTT

V: TRBV20-1
D: TRBD2
J: TRBJ2-1
size: few
CDR3: CSARDWLAGLDNEQFF
DNA: TGCAGTGCTAGAGATTGGCTAGCGGGGTTGGACAATGAGCAGTTCTTC

V: TRBV19
D: .
J: TRBJ2-7
size: once
CDR3: CASSRRPPTVEQYF
DNA: TGTGCCAGTAGTCGGCGGCCCCCGACCGTCGAGCAGTACTTC

V: TRBV12-3/TRBV12-4
D: .
J: TRBJ1-6
size: few
CDR3: CASSLHAINSPLHF
DNA: TGTGCCAGCAGTTTACATGCCATCAATTCACCCCTCCACTTT

V: TRBV3-1
D: .
J: TRBJ2-1
size: few
CDR3: CASSQLRNEQFF
DNA: TGTGCCAGCAGCCAATTGAGGAATGAGCAGTTCTTC

V: TRBV5-1
D: TRBD2
J: TRBJ2-1
size: .
CDR3: CASSLWTSDSSYNEQFF
DNA: TGCGCCAGCAGCTTATGGACTAGCGATAGCTCCTACAATGAGCAGTTCTTC

V: TRBV12-3/TRBV12-4
D: .
J: TRBJ2-1
size: .
CDR3: CASSNRGLLTSGSSYNEQFF
DNA: TGTGCCAGCAGCAACAGGGGGCTCTTGACTAGCGGGTCCTCCTACAATGAGCAGTTCTTC

V: TRBV5-1
D: .
J: TRBJ1-5
size: few
CDR3: CASSFTGTKNQPQHF
DNA: TGCGCCAGCAGCTTTACCGGGACCAAAAATCAGCCCCAGCATTTT

V: TRBV28
D: .
J: TRBJ2-7
size: .
CDR3: CASSFEASYEQYF
DNA: TGTGCCAGCAGTTTTGAAGCGTCCTACGAGCAGTACTTC

V: TRBV5-6
D: .
J: TRBJ1-5
size: few
CDR3: CARSTGLNQPQHF
DNA: TGTGCCAGGTCGACAGGACTCAATCAGCCCCAGCATTTT

V: TRBV20-1
D: TRBD2
J: TRBJ2-4
size: few
CDR3: CSARDSGSAKNIQYF
DNA: TGCAGTGCTAGAGATAGCGGGTCAGCCAAAAACATTCAGTACTTC

V: TRBV20-1
D: TRBD2
J: TRBJ2-7
size: .
CDR3: CSARGTGGLGEQYF
DNA: TGCAGTGCAAGAGGAACGGGGGGGCTAGGGGAGCAGTACTTC

V: TRBV9
D: .
J: TRBJ2-2
size: .
CDR3: CASSVAGTSTGELFF
DNA: TGTGCCAGCAGCGTAGCCGGGACCTCCACCGGGGAGCTGTTTTTT

V: TRBV18
D: .
J: TRBJ2-1
size: .
CDR3: CASSPRGASYNEQFF
DNA: TGTGCCAGCTCACCTAGAGGGGCCTCCTACAATGAGCAGTTCTTC

V: TRBV27
D: .
J: TRBJ1-3
size: many
CDR3: CASSFREGNTIYF
DNA: TGTGCCAGCAGTTTCCGCGAGGGAAACACCATATATTTT

V: TRBV12-3/TRBV12-4
D: .
J: TRBJ1-1
size: many
CDR3: CASSLVGGKGTEAFF
DNA: TGTGCCAGCAGTTTAGTTGGCGGGAAGGGCACTGAAGCTTTCTTT

V: TRBV12-3/TRBV12-4
D: TRBD2
J: TRBJ2-7
size: .
CDR3: CASSYPAGGSHEQYF
DNA: TGTGCCAGCAGTTACCCAGCGGGGGGCTCCCACGAGCAGTACTTC

V: TRBV11-2
D: TRBD2
J: TRBJ2-1
size: many
CDR3: CASSPWVAGASYNEQFF
DNA: TGTGCCAGCAGCCCCTGGGTAGCGGGGGCCTCCTACAATGAGCAGTTCTTC

V: TRBV6-2/TRBV6-3
D: .
J: TRBJ2-6
size: many
CDR3: CASSAVGANVLTF
DNA: TGTGCCAGCAGTGCGGTTGGGGCCAACGTCCTGACTTTC

V: TRBV29-1
D: TRBD2
J: TRBJ2-7
size: .
CDR3: CSVATSGYEQYF
DNA: TGCAGCGTTGCAACTAGCGGATACGAGCAGTACTTC

V: TRBV18
D: TRBD1
J: TRBJ2-7
size: few
CDR3: CASSPGDRYHDEQYF
DNA: TGTGCCAGCTCACCAGGGGACAGGTATCACGACGAGCAGTACTTC

V: TRBV20-1
D: .
J: TRBJ1-1
size: few
CDR3: CSAVSGDTEAFF
DNA: TGCAGTGCGGTGTCGGGCGACACTGAAGCTTTCTTT

V: TRBV12-3/TRBV12-4
D: TRBD1
J: TRBJ2-2
size: many
CDR3: CASSRTGDGELFF
DNA: TGTGCCAGCAGTAGGACAGGGGACGGGGAGCTGTTTTTT

V: TRBV12-3/TRBV12-4
D: TRBD1
J: TRBJ1-5
size: .
CDR3: CASSRGTGYSNQPQHF
DNA: TGTGCCAGCAGCCGGGGGACAGGCTATAGCAATCAGCCCCAGCATTTT

V: TRBV5-1
D: .
J: TRBJ1-4
size: .
CDR3: CASSWAGTSRGATNEKLFF
DNA: TGCGCCAGCAGCTGGGCCGGGACATCTAGGGGGGCAACTAATGAAAAACTGTTTTTT

V: TRBV7-2
D: .
J: TRBJ1-4
size: .
CDR3: CASSQGNSANEKLFF
DNA: TGTGCCAGCAGCCAGGGCAACAGTGCTAATGAAAAACTGTTTTTT

V: TRBV11-2
D: .
J: TRBJ1-4
size: .
CDR3: CASSLDRGRDTIADF
DNA: TGTGCCAGCAGCTTAGATCGCGGAAGGGACACCATCGCGGATTTT

V: TRBV11-3
D: TRBD2
J: TRBJ2-1
size: .
CDR3: CASSRRAGGPNNEQFF
DNA: TGTGCCAGCAGCCGGAGAGCGGGAGGGCCGAACAATGAGCAGTTCTTC

V: TRBV7-9
D: .
J: TRBJ2-1
size: .
CDR3: CASSLVWQQYNEQFF
DNA: TGTGCCAGCAGCTTAGTCTGGCAGCAATACAATGAGCAGTTCTTC

V: TRBV12-3/TRBV12-4
D: TRBD2
J: TRBJ2-1
size: .
CDR3: CASSWVAGVEQFF
DNA: TGTGCCAGCAGTTGGGTAGCGGGAGTAGAGCAGTTCTTC

V: TRBV5-6
D: TRBD1
J: TRBJ1-6
size: few
CDR3: CASSLVSKRTGKNSPLHF
DNA: TGTGCCAGCAGCTTGGTCTCCAAGCGGACAGGGAAAAATTCACCCCTCCACTTT

V: TRBV11-2
D: TRBD1
J: TRBJ1-2
size: .
CDR3: CASSLGGQGNYGYTF
DNA: TGTGCCAGCAGCTTGGGGGGACAGGGGAACTATGGCTACACCTTC

V: TRBV5-1
D: TRBD2
J: TRBJ2-1
size: .
CDR3: CASSTLAGANNEQFF
DNA: TGCGCCAGCAGCACACTAGCGGGGGCCAACAATGAGCAGTTCTTC

V: TRBV7-9
D: TRBD2
J: TRBJ2-1
size: .
CDR3: CASSLPSGSRNEQFF
DNA: TGTGCCAGCAGCTTGCCTAGCGGGAGTCGGAATGAGCAGTTCTTC

V: TRBV5-6
D: TRBD1
J: TRBJ2-6
size: .
CDR3: CASSYPGGYSPGANVLTF
DNA: TGTGCCAGCAGTTACCCAGGGGGTTATTCCCCTGGGGCCAACGTCCTGACTTTC

V: TRBV15
D: .
J: TRBJ2-7
size: few
CDR3: CATSRDREGVYEQYF
DNA: TGTGCCACCAGCAGAGACAGGGAAGGGGTATACGAGCAGTACTTC

V: TRBV12-3/TRBV12-4
D: .
J: TRBJ2-7
size: few
CDR3: CASGPPDEQYF
DNA: TGTGCCAGCGGGCCCCCGGACGAGCAGTACTTC

V: TRBV28
D: .
J: TRBJ2-4
size: few
CDR3: CASSPRDTVWENIQYF
DNA: TGTGCCAGCAGTCCCCGGGACACAGTCTGGGAAAACATTCAGTACTTC

V: TRBV20-1
D: .
J: TRBJ2-3
size: .
CDR3: CSARAADTQYF
DNA: TGCAGTGCTAGGGCGGCAGATACGCAGTATTTT

V: TRBV4-1
D: TRBD1
J: TRBJ1-6
size: .
CDR3: CASSHPNRRGPNSPLHF
DNA: TGCGCCAGCAGCCACCCGAATAGGAGGGGGCCTAATTCACCCCTCCACTTT

V: TRBV28
D: .
J: TRBJ1-5
size: .
CDR3: CASSLSGGSNQPQHF
DNA: TGTGCCAGCAGTTTATCGGGCGGCAGCAATCAGCCCCAGCATTTT

V: TRBV20-1
D: .
J: TRBJ2-7
size: .
CDR3: CSARDWGESRGREQYF
DNA: TGCAGTGCTAGAGATTGGGGGGAGTCTCGCGGCCGCGAGCAGTACTTC

V: TRBV4-2
D: .
J: TRBJ1-2
size: .
CDR3: CASSHRSLDGYTF
DNA: TGTGCCAGCAGCCACAGGAGCTTGGACGGCTACACCTTC

V: TRBV12-3/TRBV12-4
D: TRBD1
J: TRBJ2-3
size: many
CDR3: CASSPGQGAPDTQYF
DNA: TGTGCCAGCAGCCCGGGACAGGGGGCGCCTGATACGCAGTATTTT

V: TRBV27
D: .
J: TRBJ1-1
size: .
CDR3: CASSPRDFWNFDKAFF
DNA: TGTGCCAGCAGCCCCCGGGACTTTTGGAATTTCGATAAAGCTTTCTTT

V: TRBV2
D: .
J: TRBJ1-5
size: few
CDR3: CASNPQGSNQPQHF
DNA: TGTGCCAGCAACCCACAGGGTAGCAATCAGCCCCAGCATTTT

V: TRBV5-1
D: TRBD1
J: TRBJ1-4
size: few
CDR3: CASSLGQGIKGEKLFF
DNA: TGCGCCAGCAGCTTGGGACAGGGAATAAAGGGTGAAAAACTGTTTTTT

V: TRBV20-1
D: TRBD2
J: TRBJ2-5
size: .
CDR3: CSATLLAGKETQYF
DNA: TGCAGTGCTACTCTACTAGCGGGGAAAGAGACCCAGTACTTC

V: TRBV11-2
D: .
J: TRBJ2-7
size: few
CDR3: CASSTWDGSSYEQYF
DNA: TGTGCCAGCAGCACCTGGGACGGCAGCTCCTACGAGCAGTACTTC

V: TRBV30
D: TRBD2
J: TRBJ2-3
size: .
CDR3: CAWSVFYGGGTDTQYF
DNA: TGTGCCTGGAGTGTATTTTATGGGGGGGGTACAGATACGCAGTATTTT

V: TRBV6-5
D: TRBD1
J: TRBJ1-6
size: few
CDR3: CASSYFGGTGRSPLHF
DNA: TGTGCCAGCAGTTACTTTGGGGGGACAGGGAGGTCACCCCTCCACTTT

V: TRBV20-1
D: .
J: TRBJ2-1
size: few
CDR3: CSASGSPSYNEQFF
DNA: TGCAGTGCTAGCGGGAGTCCTTCCTACAATGAGCAGTTCTTC

V: TRBV20-1
D: TRBD1
J: TRBJ1-5
size: .
CDR3: CSARQGGGQPQHF
DNA: TGCAGTGCTAGACAGGGGGGCGGGCAGCCCCAGCATTTT